Shown below are 32 T cell receptor beta chains from a single sample sequenced in a study of cytomegalovirus exposure and HLA in healthy donors. The PCR was carried out with 60 Vbeta primers and 13 Jbeta primers. Measured with immunoSEQ multiplex PCR; TCRdb has only the in-frame clones, and not every one. Of around 150,000 clones listed, roughly four fifths are singletons. The specimen sequenced was PBMCs. The receptors shown here come from a man between 45 and 60 years old in good health and CMV-seropositive.

The chain carries TRBV4-3 and TRBJ2-2, with D possibly matching TRBD2 (5 bases). Germline V gene lookup returns CDR1 LGHNA and CDR2 YSLEER. The germline V and J ends were trimmed by 1 base and 7 bases, with 16 bases remaining between them. This CDR3 is 16 amino acids long. The CDR3 DNA reads as TGCGCCAGCAGCCAAGCCCACCGGGAAGGTATCGGGGAGCTGTTTTTT. This codes for CASSQAHREGIGELFF.

The genes are TRBV6-4 and TRBJ1-1; D is perhaps TRBD1 (5 bases). The CDR3 runs 15 residues. In germline, CDR1 is MRHNA, CDR2 SNTAGT. V lost 0 bases and J 8 bases, leaving 16 bases between the germline ends. The CDR3 sequence is CASSDSGRGGGEAFF. In DNA, the CDR3 is TGTGCCAGCAGTGACTCCGGACGGGGGGGTGGAGAAGCTTTCTTT.

This clone has a handful of counts. V gene TRBV7-9 combines with J gene TRBJ2-5; D is ambiguous. Germline V gene sequence: CDR1 SEHNR, CDR2 FQNEAQ (reference sequence). V dropped 2 bases and J dropped 1 base, with 8 bases sitting between them. The CDR3 has 14 residues. The CDR3 loop reads CASSLRSLQETQYF. CDR3 coding DNA: TGTGCCAGCAGCTTACGGAGTCTCCAAGAGACCCAGTACTTC.

The chain recombines TRBV29-1 with TRBJ1-2; D unresolved. The V and J ends lost 7 bases and 6 bases respectively, with 15 bases between them. There are 12 residues in the CDR3. Germline CDR1 and CDR2: SQVTM and ANQGSEA. The CDR3 nucleotides read TGCAGCGCCCTTGAGGGCGGGGATGGCTACACCTTC. Protein sequence: CSALEGGDGYTF.

The rearrangement joins TRBV5-1 to TRBJ1-6; 7 nucleotides line up with TRBD1. The germline CDR1 and CDR2 sequences are SGHRS and YFSETQ. The V segment lost 4 bases and the J segment 10 bases; nucleotides outside the gene matches: 8. The CDR3 runs 14 residues. The CDR3 is CASSPGQLSSPLHF. Here the CDR3 DNA reads TGCGCCAGCAGCCCGGGACAGTTATCCTCACCCCTCCACTTT.

The chain joins TRBV6-1 to TRBJ1-5; 10 bases fit TRBD1. This CDR3 has 14 amino acids. After removal of 7 bases from V and 2 bases from J, the junction contained 2 bases not matched to a gene. CDR1 MNHNS and CDR2 SASEGT come from the germline V gene. In DNA form, the CDR3 reads TGTGCCAGCACGGACAGGGGGGGCAATCAGCCCCAGCATTTT. Translation gives CASTDRGGNQPQHF.

J is TRBJ2-1 and V is TRBV5-4; D might be TRBD2 (7 bases). CDR1 is SGHNT and CDR2 is YYREEE in the germline V gene (reference sequence). The CDR3 spans 15 residues. Deletions cut 5 bases from V and 10 bases from J, with 22 bases between. In DNA, the CDR3 is TGTGCCAGCAGACAAGGGGGGGGAACCTTGGGGGAGCAGTTCTTC. It yields the protein CASRQGGGTLGEQFF.

The chain uses TRBV7-2 and TRBJ2-7; 12 bases match TRBD2. There are 18 residues in the CDR3. CDR1 is SGHTA and CDR2 is FQGNSA in the germline V gene. The junction had 12 bases not matched to a gene; V was cut back by 1 base and J by 5 bases. DNA for the CDR3: TGTGCCAGCAGCTTAGGAGGGACTAGCGGGTCCGGGGGCCACGAGCAGTACTTC. Translation gives CASSLGGTSGSGGHEQYF.

V is TRBV6-5 and J is TRBJ1-1; unclear D gene. CDR3 length: 15 residues. Germline V gives CDR1 MNHEY, CDR2 SVGAGI. V gave up 3 bases and J gave up 0 bases, with 11 bases separating them. For the CDR3, the DNA is TGTGCCAGCAGTTATAAGGCGGGGATGAACACTGAAGCTTTCTTT. This gives the protein CASSYKAGMNTEAFF.

This clone was seen more than once but under ten times. The J gene is TRBJ1-3, the V gene TRBV30; unclear D gene. CDR1 is GTSNPN and CDR2 is SVGIG in the germline V gene (reference sequence). The CDR3 is 15 amino acids. V was clipped by 2 bases and J by 0 bases, with 11 bases between them. CDR3 region: CAWSRLRSSGNTIYF. The CDR3, as DNA: TGTGCCTGGAGTAGGTTGAGGAGCTCTGGAAACACCATATATTTT.

The chain combines TRBV19 with TRBJ2-7; 8 bases fit TRBD2. From germline, CDR1 is LNHDA and CDR2 SQIVND (reference sequence). V lost 5 bases and J lost 4; bases outside the gene matches: 13. The CDR3 is 16 residues long. The CDR3 nucleotides are TGTGCCAGTAGTCAGTTGACGGGACTAGGGAGGTACGAGCAGTACTTC. This sequence encodes CASSQLTGLGRYEQYF.

The gene calls are TRBV28 and TRBJ1-2; 7 nucleotides align to TRBD1. The CDR3 is 15 residues long. Losses at the gene ends were 5 bases for V and 4 bases for J; bases not matched to a gene: 10. In germline, CDR1 is MDHEN, CDR2 SYDVKM. CDR3 region: CASSPDRASPYGYTF. In nucleotides, the CDR3 is TGTGCCAGCAGTCCCGACAGGGCCTCCCCCTATGGCTACACCTTC.

The rearrangement links TRBV4-1 to TRBJ1-3, with 7 bases lining up with TRBD1. CDR1 MGHRA and CDR2 YSYEKL come from the germline V gene. This CDR3 has 18 amino acids. With 3 bases clipped from V and 0 bases from J, the junction kept 11 bases outside the gene matches. The CDR3 sequence is CASSQTLDRVRSGNTIYF. Here the CDR3 DNA reads TGCGCCAGCAGCCAGACCCTCGACAGGGTCCGCTCTGGAAACACCATATATTTT.

This clone was recorded once. The chain couples TRBV5-4 to TRBJ1-2, with 7 bases that match TRBD1. The CDR3 extends over 14 amino acids. CDR1 is SGHNT, CDR2 YYREEE, per germline (reference sequence). The V segment lost 6 bases and the J segment 5 bases; nucleotides outside the gene matches: 10. The CDR3 is CASTRQGGWYGYTF. Here the CDR3 DNA reads TGTGCCAGCACCCGACAGGGTGGGTGGTATGGCTACACCTTC.

The V gene is TRBV10-3, the J gene TRBJ2-6; 7 nucleotides agree with TRBD2. V shed 3 bases and J 2 bases; nucleotides not matched to a gene: 19. Germline V lookup: CDR1 ENHRY, CDR2 SYGVKD. The CDR3 is 21 residues long. Here the CDR3 DNA reads TGTGCCATCAGTGATCTCCCTCCCCCCGGGACTACAGGACCTGGGGCCAACGTCCTGACTTTC. Amino acids: CAISDLPPPGTTGPGANVLTF.

V is TRBV6-6 and J is TRBJ2-3; weak D call: TRBD1 (6 bases). This CDR3 spans 11 amino acids. Germline V gene data show CDR1 as MNHNY and CDR2 as SVGAGI (reference sequence). With 6 bases removed from V and 11 bases from J, the gap between germline ends came to 12 bases. The CDR3 nucleotides read TGTGCCAGCAGCCCCAGGGGAAGGCAGTATTTT. As protein: CASSPRGRQYF.

A single count supports this clone. The chain combines TRBV4-1 with TRBJ1-1; TRBD1 matches at 8 bases. The germline gives CDR1 MGHRA, CDR2 YSYEKL. The length of the CDR3 is 17 residues. V lost 4 bases, J lost 4 bases, and 14 bases stayed unmatched. As DNA, the CDR3 is TGCGCCAGCAGCCTCGTCCCCCCCGGACAGGGCGGCACTGAAGCTTTCTTT. This gives the protein CASSLVPPGQGGTEAFF.

The chain combines TRBV29-1 with TRBJ2-2; possible D gene TRBD1, 6 bases. Germline V CDR1 and CDR2: SQVTM, ANQGSEA. The CDR3 totals 14 residues. Trimming took off 6 bases at V and 3 bases at J, with 14 bases between the two ends. CDR3 in DNA: TGCAGCGTCGGAAAAGACAGGTACACCGGGGAGCTGTTTTTT. Translated: CSVGKDRYTGELFF.

This clone was observed a single time. The chain employs TRBV4-3 and TRBJ1-1, with D possibly matching TRBD1 (5 bases). V was cut by 1 base and J by 5 bases, with 14 bases left in between. This CDR3 is built from 15 residues. Germline lookup yields CDR1 LGHNA and CDR2 YSLEER. CDR3 in amino acids: CASSQVRAIGTEAFF. CDR3 in DNA: TGCGCCAGCAGCCAAGTCAGGGCGATTGGGACTGAAGCTTTCTTT.

This chain joins TRBV5-1 and TRBJ2-1; 8 nucleotides agree with TRBD2. The trim removed 0 bases at V and 6 bases at J, leaving 2 bases unmatched. The CDR3 has 14 amino acids. Germline lookup yields CDR1 SGHRS and CDR2 YFSETQ. The CDR3 protein is CASSLERERNEQFF. CDR3 bases: TGCGCCAGCAGCTTGGAGCGGGAGCGCAATGAGCAGTTCTTC.

CDR3 amino acids: CASIREEEAFF. CDR3 DNA sequence: TGTGCCAGTATCCGGGAGGAGGAAGCTTTCTTT. The genes are TRBV19 and TRBJ1-1; D not resolved. With 7 bases removed from V and 8 bases from J, the gap between germline ends came to 11 bases. Germline V gene data show CDR1 as LNHDA and CDR2 as SQIVND (reference sequence). The CDR3 totals 11 residues.

This clone was detected only a few times. The J gene is TRBJ2-7, the V gene TRBV6-5; 7 bases match TRBD2. Germline lookup yields CDR1 MNHEY and CDR2 SVGAGI. The CDR3 is 13 residues long. Trimming cost V 10 bases and J 3 bases; bases outside gene matches: 9. CDR3 region: CAIKMGGNYEQYF. Here the CDR3 DNA reads TGTGCCATCAAAATGGGGGGGAACTACGAGCAGTACTTC.

The V gene is TRBV4-3, the J gene TRBJ2-1; 7 bases are a match to TRBD1. The junction had 8 bases not matched to a gene; V was cut back by 0 bases and J by 6 bases. Germline CDR1 is LGHNA and CDR2 is YSLEER. The CDR3 consists of 16 residues. CDR3 in amino acids: CASSQDISTGSNEQFF. The CDR3 DNA is TGCGCCAGCAGCCAAGATATTTCGACAGGGAGCAATGAGCAGTTCTTC.

The V call is TRBV7-3, the J call TRBJ2-3; D might be TRBD1 (6 bases). The CDR3 is made up of 14 amino acids. The germline V and J ends were trimmed by 5 bases and 10 bases, with 19 bases remaining between them. Germline CDR1 reads SGHTA; CDR2 reads FQGTGA. CDR3 region: CASSPGTNSLSQYF. CDR3 nucleotides: TGTGCCAGCAGCCCTGGGACAAACTCTTTGTCGCAGTATTTT. The full variable domain, completed using reference TRBV7-3 and TRBJ2-3, is GAGVSQTPSNKVTEKGKYVELRCDPISGHTALYWYRQSLGQGPEFLIYFQGTGAADDSGLPNDRFFAVRPEGSVSTLKIQRTERGDSAVYLCASSPGTNSLSQYFGPGTRLTVL.

This chain connects TRBV7-9 to TRBJ1-5; D gene unclear. This CDR3 is 12 amino acids long. V shed 5 bases and J shed 2 bases, with 4 bases lying between them. CDR1 and CDR2 from the germline V gene are SEHNR and FQNEAQ (reference sequence). CDR3 region: CASSRGNQPQHF. In nucleotides, the CDR3 is TGTGCCAGCAGCCGCGGCAATCAGCCCCAGCATTTT.

The genes are TRBV11-1 and TRBJ2-7; 7 nucleotides agree with TRBD1. CDR3 length: 15 residues. The trim removed 4 bases at V and 3 bases at J, leaving 9 bases unmatched. CDR1 SGHAT and CDR2 FQDESV come from the germline V gene (reference sequence). The CDR3 sequence is CASSSPGQHYYEQYF. The CDR3 DNA reads as TGTGCCAGCAGCTCCCCGGGACAGCATTACTACGAGCAGTACTTC.

The chain combines TRBV19 with TRBJ2-2; 9 bases map to TRBD1. This CDR3 is built from 15 residues. The germline gives CDR1 LNHDA, CDR2 SQIVND (reference sequence). V lost 5 bases and J lost 2; bases outside the gene matches: 3. The CDR3 DNA sequence: TGTGCCAGTAGTGTGGACAGGGGTAACACCGGGGAGCTGTTTTTT. Protein sequence: CASSVDRGNTGELFF.

The chain joins TRBV6-6 to TRBJ2-7; 7 nucleotides agree with TRBD1. The CDR3 has 15 residues. Germline V gene data show CDR1 as MNHNY and CDR2 as SVGAGI (reference sequence). V lost 6 bases, J lost 1 base, and 9 bases stayed unmatched. The CDR3 sequence is CASRPTGEGSYEQYF. CDR3 sequence (DNA): TGTGCCAGCAGACCTACAGGGGAAGGGTCCTACGAGCAGTACTTC.

The chain uses TRBV10-3 and TRBJ2-3, with a weak D call TRBD2 (5 bases). The germline gives CDR1 ENHRY, CDR2 SYGVKD. The CDR3 has 15 amino acids. V was clipped by 6 bases and J by 0 bases, with 13 bases between them. The CDR3 coding sequence is TGTGCCATCAGCCGAGATGGCGGGAGCACAGATACGCAGTATTTT. Protein sequence: CAISRDGGSTDTQYF.

This sequence joins TRBV28 and TRBJ2-7; D remains unclear. Trimming took off 5 bases at V and 2 bases at J, with 10 bases between the two ends. Looked up from germline, CDR1 is MDHEN and CDR2 is SYDVKM. The CDR3 length is 13 residues. The CDR3 sequence: CASSIDGAYEQYF. As DNA, the CDR3 is TGTGCCAGCAGTATTGACGGAGCCTACGAGCAGTACTTC.

The gene calls are TRBV11-2 and TRBJ2-7, with 14 nucleotides matching TRBD2. The V and J ends lost 2 bases and 2 bases, in that order; junction bases with no gene match: 8. CDR1 and CDR2 from the germline V gene are SGHAT and FQNNGV. This CDR3 is built from 18 residues. The DNA of the CDR3 is TGTGCCAGCAGCTTATTCCCGGGACTAGCGGGGGTGACCTACGAGCAGTACTTC. Translated: CASSLFPGLAGVTYEQYF. Looking up the rest from reference TRBV11-2 and TRBJ2-7 gives the full variable domain: EAGVAQSPRYKIIEKRQSVAFWCNPISGHATLYWYQQILGQGPKLLIQFQNNGVVDDSQLPKDRFSAERLKGVDSTLKIQPAKLEDSAVYLCASSLFPGLAGVTYEQYFGPGTRLTVT.

The chain is built from TRBV15 and TRBJ2-3, with a weak D call TRBD1 (6 bases). This CDR3 contains 14 residues. The germline CDR1 and CDR2 sequences are LNHNV and YYDKDF (reference sequence). V was shortened by 0 bases and J by 4 bases, with 8 bases between the two germline ends. CDR3 sequence: CATSREGAADTQYF. CDR3 nucleotide sequence: TGTGCCACCAGCAGAGAGGGGGCGGCAGATACGCAGTATTTT.